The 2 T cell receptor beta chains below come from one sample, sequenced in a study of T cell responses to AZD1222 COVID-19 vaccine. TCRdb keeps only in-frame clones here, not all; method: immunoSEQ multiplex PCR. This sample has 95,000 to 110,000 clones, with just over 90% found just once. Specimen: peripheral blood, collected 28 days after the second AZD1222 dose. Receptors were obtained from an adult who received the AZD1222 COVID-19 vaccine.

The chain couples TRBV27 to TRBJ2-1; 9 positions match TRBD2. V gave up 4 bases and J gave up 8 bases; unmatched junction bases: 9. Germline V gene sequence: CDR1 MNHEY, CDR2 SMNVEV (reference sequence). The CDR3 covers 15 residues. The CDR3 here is CASSSLAGLSDEQFF. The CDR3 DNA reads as TGTGCCAGCAGTTCCCTAGCGGGACTTTCGGATGAGCAGTTCTTC.

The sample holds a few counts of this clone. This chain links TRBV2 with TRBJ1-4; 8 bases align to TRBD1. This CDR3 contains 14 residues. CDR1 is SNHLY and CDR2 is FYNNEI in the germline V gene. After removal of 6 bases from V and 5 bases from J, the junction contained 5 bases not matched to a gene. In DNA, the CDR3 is TGTGCCAGCAGCAGGACAGGGCGAAATGAAAAACTGTTTTTT. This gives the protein CASSRTGRNEKLFF.